This TCR beta chain was sequenced for a study of glioma-infiltrating T cells after dendritic cell vaccination listed by TCRdb under 2016. Broadly, across the study: The cohort comprised around 15 glioblastoma patients from Phase I and II dendritic cell vaccination trials, 9 newly diagnosed and 6 with recurrent disease. Between the early 2000s and the early 2010s, the patients were given dendritic cell vaccination pulsed with autologous tumor lysate. The vaccine was prepared from monocyte-derived dendritic cells that were cultured for seven to eight days with IL-4 and GM-CSF and then pulsed overnight with autologous tumor lysate. Each patient was given three intradermal dendritic cell vaccine injections, spaced two weeks apart, in the arm below the axilla. In glioblastoma patients vaccinated with dendritic cells, deep sequencing of TCR beta CDR3 regions served to measure the amount of tumor-infiltrating lymphocytes and to compare repertoires between tumor and blood. Survival after dendritic cell vaccination was correlated with TCR sequencing metrics such as TIL content and the overlap between tumor and blood repertoires.

General study outcomes and caveats: No direct relationship between TCR clonality and survival was found, suggesting a diverse polyclonal response may matter. The TCR overlap response model with three groups was called speculative and said to need prospective validation. The cohort was small and heterogeneous, with few patients having full blood and tumor sets and even fewer initial-recurrent tumor pairs. After dendritic cell vaccination, a higher estimated pretreatment TIL content predicted longer time to progression and longer overall survival.

Deletion took 4 bases off V and 2 bases off J, with a span of 17 bases between the germline ends. The germline V gene sets CDR1 to SGDLS and CDR2 to YYNGEE. The CDR3 covers 16 residues, taking in both the cysteine and the phenylalanine. Only the CDR3 DNA is retained, 48 bases long and in frame from the first base. Details on this clone: The clone's antigen remains unknown. Base quality data are lacking; no much larger clone is found one base away.

The time point label corresponds to: after dendritic cell vaccination, including at tumor progression/relapse. Patients were selected on the basis of adequate residual fresh-frozen tumor tissue and more than two years of available survival data. None of the glioblastoma patients carried an isocitrate dehydrogenase mutation, although molecular status otherwise varied. PBMC were collected before vaccination, two weeks after the third vaccination, and at tumor progression if tumor progression occurred. Genomic DNA was extracted with the Qiagen DNeasy Blood extraction Kit. The immunoSEQ assay amplified TCRB CDR3 regions from roughly 2 micrograms of genomic DNA, or from all available DNA when less than that amount was available. For multiplex PCR, 60 forward primers for TCR V beta segments and 13 reverse primers for J beta segments were used. Synthetic control templates were spiked into each sample at limiting dilution to estimate reads per starting template. Sequencing produced 87 bp reads on the Illumina HiSeq System. The paper's processing steps were these. To remove PCR and sequencing errors, closely related sequences were merged with a nearest neighbor algorithm. TCR overlap was defined as the percentage of unique tumor TCR beta sequences that were also found in the peripheral blood of the same patient. In TCRdb, the immuneACCESS table is reduced to in-frame sequences with V and J assigned. These tables do not hold every clone; where another copy was compared, an unresolved V gene accounts for under half, and the others remain unexplained. That table supplies the V and J calls and clone size; D and trimming were determined from the DNA. This sample gives about 76,000 clones in total; roughly 87% of them show up just once. The leading ten clones occupy 2% to 2.5% of the sample.

The starting material was blood, obtained after dendritic cell vaccination. The rearranged segments are TRBV9 and TRBJ2-3, with a tentative D gene TRBD1 over 6 matching bases. The receptor was isolated from a human donor with glioblastoma. The DNA is TGTGCCAGCAGCCTCCCGACAGGCGGACTCACAGATACGCAGTATTTT. This gives the protein CASSLPTGGLTDTQYF.